Shown below are 21 T cell receptor beta chains from a single sample sequenced in a study of blood T cell repertoires in COVID-19 (TCRdb year 2020). Library creation used the immunoSEQ multiplex PCR assay. Held by TCRdb, this immuneACCESS table contains in-frame sequences only and omits some clones. Under half of the omission traces to an unresolved V gene where checked; the cause of the rest is unknown. In all, the sample holds some 330,000 clones, and approximately 90% of those were seen once. The ten largest clones represent around 4% of the sample. The specimen sequenced was peripheral blood. The receptor source for this set is a woman aged 50 to 65 with active or convalescent COVID-19.

The chain uses TRBV7-2 and TRBJ2-5, with a weak D call TRBD1 (5 bases). From germline, CDR1 is SGHTA and CDR2 FQGNSA. There are 15 residues in the CDR3. Trimming stripped 2 bases from V and 4 bases from J, with 14 bases between. The chain's CDR3 is CASSLSGAKGETQYF. In nucleotides, the CDR3 is TGTGCCAGCAGCTTAAGTGGGGCTAAGGGAGAGACCCAGTACTTC.

The rearrangement uses TRBV4-3 and TRBJ2-7; D not certain. This CDR3 spans 13 amino acids. Deletions cut 0 bases from V and 4 bases from J, with 7 bases between. Germline values: CDR1 LGHNA, CDR2 YSLEER. CDR3 sequence reads: CASSQDLRYEQYF. The CDR3 nucleotides are TGCGCCAGCAGCCAAGATTTACGGTACGAGCAGTACTTC.

The chain links TRBV18 to TRBJ2-7; D might be TRBD2 (7 bases). V was shortened by 0 bases and J by 1 base, with 13 bases between the two germline ends. CDR1 and CDR2 (germline): KGHSH, LQKENI. This CDR3 has 16 residues. The CDR3 DNA follows: TGTGCCAGCTCACCACCGGGGGGGCGTATATCCTACGAGCAGTACTTC. This gives the protein CASSPPGGRISYEQYF.

This clone was counted between two and nine times. J is TRBJ1-2 and V is TRBV4-1; D gene uncertain. Germline assignment: CDR1 MGHRA and CDR2 YSYEKL. V lost 1 base and J lost 3, with 9 bases in between. CDR3 length: 14 residues. The CDR3 is CASSQGANDYGYTF. CDR3 bases: TGCGCCAGCAGCCAAGGAGCTAACGACTATGGCTACACCTTC.

This chain joins TRBV9 and TRBJ2-7; TRBD1 agrees at 10 bases. Looked up from germline, CDR1 is SGDLS and CDR2 is YYNGEE. V was pared by 4 bases and J by 5 bases, with 3 bases of the junction left unmatched. CDR3 length equals 13 residues. CDR3: CASSPGQGNEQYF. As DNA, the CDR3 is TGTGCCAGCAGCCCGGGACAGGGGAACGAGCAGTACTTC.

The V call is TRBV6-5, the J call TRBJ2-1, with 13 bases that match TRBD2. The CDR3 length is 13 residues. Germline V gives CDR1 MNHEY, CDR2 SVGAGI. V dropped 6 bases and J dropped 9; count of bases not matched to a gene: 2. The CDR3 region is CASRGLAGIEQFF. The DNA for the CDR3 is TGTGCCAGCAGGGGACTAGCGGGAATTGAGCAGTTCTTC.

The V and J genes are TRBV3-1 (or the pseudogene TRBV3-2) and TRBJ1-4, with D possibly being TRBD1 (5 bases). Germline CDR1 reads LGHDT; CDR2 reads YNNKEL (reference sequence). V gave up 0 bases and J gave up 7 bases, with 6 bases separating them. The CDR3 consists of 13 residues. The CDR3 bases are TGTGCCAGCAGCCAAGAGGGGGGTGAAAAACTGTTTTTT. It is translated as CASSQEGGEKLFF.

This clone occurred a few times. The chain combines TRBV19 with TRBJ1-5, with 7 positions matching TRBD1. The CDR3 has 15 residues. J was trimmed by 2 bases and V by 5 bases; bases with no gene match: 6. Per the germline V gene, CDR1 is LNHDA and CDR2 is SQIVND (reference sequence). CDR3 bases: TGTGCCAGTAGTTTACAGGGGATGGGCAATCAGCCCCAGCATTTT. This sequence encodes CASSLQGMGNQPQHF.

This clone was seen once. This sequence joins TRBV6-5 and TRBJ2-6; TRBD1 aligns across 7 bases. V trimming: 6 bases; J trimming: 4 bases; junction bases outside the gene matches: 6. This CDR3 is built from 15 residues. The germline V gene encodes CDR1 MNHEY and CDR2 SVGAGI. CDR3 sequence: CASSLDRDGANVLTF. In DNA, the CDR3 is TGTGCCAGCAGCCTCGACAGGGACGGGGCCAACGTCCTGACTTTC.

The chain couples TRBV27 to TRBJ1-1, with TRBD1 identical over 8 bases. The CDR3 extends over 14 amino acids. Per germline, CDR1 MNHEY and CDR2 SMNVEV (reference sequence). V was clipped by 6 bases and J by 8 bases; unmatched bases: 11. The CDR3 reads CASRWTGSRPEAFF. CDR3 DNA: TGTGCCAGCAGATGGACAGGGTCCCGACCCGAAGCTTTCTTT.

The chain uses TRBV5-5 and TRBJ2-7, with no clear D. The germline V gene encodes CDR1 SGHKS and CDR2 YYEKEE (reference sequence). There are 12 residues in the CDR3. Trimming stripped 0 bases from V and 7 bases from J, with 8 bases between. For the CDR3, the DNA is TGTGCCAGCAGCTTGGCACCCGGGGAGCAGTACTTC. As protein: CASSLAPGEQYF.

Note on this clone: Other nucleotide sequences in the sample specify the same CDR3. The chain joins TRBV28 to TRBJ1-5; D gene uncertain. This CDR3 is built from 14 residues. The V gene lost 2 bases and the J gene lost 1 base, with 6 bases spanning the gap. CDR1 MDHEN and CDR2 SYDVKM come from the germline V gene. CDR3 loop: CASSLGGSNQPQHF. DNA for the CDR3: TGTGCCAGCAGTTTAGGAGGGAGCAATCAGCCCCAGCATTTT.

The V and J genes are TRBV12-3 or TRBV12-4 and TRBJ2-1; D remains ambiguous. This CDR3 has 12 residues. Trimming stripped 1 base from V and 10 bases from J, with 8 bases between. In DNA form, the CDR3 reads TGTGCCAGCAGTTTAGATCACCGGGAGCAGTTCTTC. This codes for CASSLDHREQFF.

This clone appeared a single time. The V gene is TRBV7-9, the J gene TRBJ2-7; TRBD2 matches at 7 bases. The CDR3 is 13 amino acids. V gave up 2 bases and J gave up 5 bases; unmatched junction bases: 3. Germline loops: CDR1 SEHNR, CDR2 FQNEAQ (reference sequence). For the CDR3, the DNA is TGTGCCAGCAGCTTAAGCCGGGAGGACGAGCAGTACTTC. Translated: CASSLSREDEQYF.

The rearrangement joins TRBV18 to TRBJ2-7, with TRBD1 as a possible D gene (5 bases). The ends were cut back, 3 bases at V and 0 bases at J, with 9 bases in the middle. Germline values: CDR1 KGHSH, CDR2 LQKENI. The CDR3 contains 14 residues. The CDR3 sequence: CASSPGASSYEQYF. For the CDR3, the DNA is TGTGCCAGCTCACCTGGGGCGAGCTCCTACGAGCAGTACTTC.

This clone has a handful of counts. The V and J genes are TRBV12-3 or TRBV12-4 and TRBJ2-4; D perhaps matches TRBD2 (5 bases). The CDR3 totals 12 residues. Trimming took off 6 bases at V and 9 bases at J, with 12 bases between the two ends. The CDR3, as DNA: TGTGCCAGCAGGACTACAGTCGGCATTCAGTACTTC. Its protein is CASRTTVGIQYF.

The CDR3 bases are TGTGCCAGCAGCGTAGCCCTTTTGACTAGCGGGAGTCGGGCAGATACGCAGTATTTT. It encodes CASSVALLTSGSRADTQYF. V gene TRBV9 combines with J gene TRBJ2-3, with 12 bases that match TRBD2. In germline, CDR1 is SGDLS, CDR2 YYNGEE. The CDR3 is made up of 19 amino acids. V lost 0 bases to trimming and J lost 4 bases; unmatched junction nucleotides: 12.

The chain has TRBV30 and TRBJ2-3; maybe TRBD2 (6 bases). V was trimmed by 3 bases and J by 8 bases, leaving 12 bases between them. The CDR3 is made up of 12 amino acids. Germline-derived CDR1 and CDR2 are GTSNPN and SVGIG (reference sequence). CDR3 sequence reads: CAWRGGVGTQYF. The DNA for the CDR3 is TGTGCCTGGAGGGGGGGTGTGGGTACGCAGTATTTT.

This clone was detected only once. The V gene is TRBV30, the J gene TRBJ1-1, with unresolved D. Deletions cut 3 bases from V and 4 bases from J, with 15 bases between. There are 14 residues in the CDR3. The germline V gene has CDR1 GTSNPN and CDR2 SVGIG (reference sequence). CDR3 residues: CAWRSPGRITEAFF. The CDR3 DNA reads TGTGCCTGGAGATCCCCGGGTCGGATCACTGAAGCTTTCTTT.

The chain is built from TRBV4-1 and TRBJ1-1; D might be TRBD1 (5 bases). V lost 0 bases to trimming and J lost 0 bases, with 11 bases between them. The CDR3 is 16 amino acids. Germline V gives CDR1 MGHRA, CDR2 YSYEKL. Here the CDR3 reads CASSQERHRMNTEAFF. CDR3 DNA: TGCGCCAGCAGCCAAGAACGTCACAGGATGAACACTGAAGCTTTCTTT.

The rearrangement uses TRBV7-2 and TRBJ2-7, with 11 bases fitting TRBD1. CDR3 size: 15 residues. The ends lost 1 base at V and 2 bases at J; junction bases unmatched: 1. Germline lookup yields CDR1 SGHTA and CDR2 FQGNSA. The CDR3 bases are TGTGCCAGCAGCTTAGGGGGACAGGGGGCCTACGAGCAGTACTTC. It is translated as CASSLGGQGAYEQYF.